The clone carrying this T cell receptor (beta chain) has at least ten counts. This sample is drawn from a study of spatial heterogeneity in lung cancer. Each TCR cDNA molecule carried a unique molecular identifier. TCRdb re-derived calls from the 5' RACE reads in MiXCR, one entry per CDR3 protein. The profile shows tens of thousands of distinct CDR3 sequences, approximately 5.2% of them singletons. Time point of the sample: sample taken at primary tumor resection. Tumor, nontumor lung or frozen PBMC supplied whole RNA, sequenced without sorting. The 65 or so donors had untreated early-stage non-small cell lung cancer. Trimming cost V 4 bases and J 2 bases, with 12 bases left between them. The CDR3 loop spans 14 amino acids. Germline CDR1 is SGHRS and CDR2 is YFSETQ.

The sequencing here drew on PBMCs, taken at surgery. This receptor was taken from a female donor with early-stage non-small cell lung cancer. V is TRBV5-1 and J is TRBJ2-5, with D possibly matching TRBD1 (6 bases). The CDR3 DNA reads TGCGCCAGCAGCGGGCCACAGGGTCAAGAGACCCAGTACTTC. Translated, it gives CASSGPQGQETQYF.